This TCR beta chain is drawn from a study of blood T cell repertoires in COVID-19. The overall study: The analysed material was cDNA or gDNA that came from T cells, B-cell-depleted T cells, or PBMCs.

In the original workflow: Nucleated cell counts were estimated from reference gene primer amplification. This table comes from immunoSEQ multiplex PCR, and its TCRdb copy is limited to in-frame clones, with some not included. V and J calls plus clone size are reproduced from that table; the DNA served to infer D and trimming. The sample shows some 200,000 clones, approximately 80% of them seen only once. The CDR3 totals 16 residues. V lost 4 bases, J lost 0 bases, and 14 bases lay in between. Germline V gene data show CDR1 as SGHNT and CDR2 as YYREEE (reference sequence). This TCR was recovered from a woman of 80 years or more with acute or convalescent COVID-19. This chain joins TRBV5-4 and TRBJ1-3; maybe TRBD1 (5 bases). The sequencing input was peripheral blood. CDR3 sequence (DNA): TGTGCCAGCAGCCCGGAGGGGACGGTCTCTGGAAACACCATATATTTT. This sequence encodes CASSPEGTVSGNTIYF.